This TCR beta chain was sequenced for a study of shared clonotypes between healthy human individuals. Study outcomes and limitations: Sequencing depth was predicted to influence how clonotypes are shared among donors.

Assay: immunoSEQ multiplex PCR; the TCRdb copy retains only in-frame clones and omits some. The top ten clones hold roughly 1.5% of a sample with about 1 million clones, under 80% of them seen once. Donors had no recently reported acute infections or vaccinations and were HIV-negative. Between the trimmed V and J ends, which lost 4 bases and 4 bases, there was a span of 26 bases. The CDR3 contains 18 residues. Germline-derived CDR1 and CDR2 are MGHRA and YSYEKL. Comment on this clone: Its specificity is not known.

This chain joins TRBV4-1 and TRBJ2-7, with a tentative D call TRBD2 (9 bases). The sequenced material came from memory CD4+ T cells sorted from blood. Subset specified: CD45RA-negative fraction. The clonotype comes from a man aged 18 to 30 in good health. CDR3 nucleotide sequence: TGCGCCAGCAGCCCCGGACAGGGAAGGCTAGCGGGGTTTTACGAGCAGTACTTC. Its protein product is CASSPGQGRLAGFYEQYF.